Reported below is one T cell receptor beta chain. Its specificity is not known. Treatment reported: oral pan-JAK inhibitor, 5-10 mg twice daily. This sample was included in a study of CD8+ T cells in alopecia areata. Study background: Oral tofacitinib, 5 to 10 mg twice daily, was given in an open-label trial. The drug, tofacitinib, lasted 6 to 18 months, followed by 6 months off drug.

General study points: Only one nonresponder was present, which leaves the link between baseline CD8+ expansion and response uncertain. The study found higher clonality in lesional than normal scalp, especially in alopecia totalis/universalis.

CDR1 and CDR2 from the germline V gene are SGHAT and FQNNGV. J gave up 2 bases and V 9 bases, and 14 bases lay outside the gene matches. The CDR3 consists of 16 residues. RNA extraction was followed by reverse transcription into cDNA, which acted as the sequencing template. TCRdb keeps only in-frame clones here, not all; method: immunoSEQ multiplex PCR. Of 87,000 or so clones in the sample, more than 65% were seen once. This chain uses TRBV11-2 with TRBJ2-3; 7 bases align to TRBD1. The sequence came from a human donor with alopecia areata. The source was CD8+ T cells sorted from blood, collected between weeks 43 and 45, from a patient treated with tofacitinib. This CDR3 reads CASQIGQASTTDTQYF. The CDR3, as DNA: TGTGCCAGTCAAATAGGACAGGCCTCCACCACAGATACGCAGTATTTT.